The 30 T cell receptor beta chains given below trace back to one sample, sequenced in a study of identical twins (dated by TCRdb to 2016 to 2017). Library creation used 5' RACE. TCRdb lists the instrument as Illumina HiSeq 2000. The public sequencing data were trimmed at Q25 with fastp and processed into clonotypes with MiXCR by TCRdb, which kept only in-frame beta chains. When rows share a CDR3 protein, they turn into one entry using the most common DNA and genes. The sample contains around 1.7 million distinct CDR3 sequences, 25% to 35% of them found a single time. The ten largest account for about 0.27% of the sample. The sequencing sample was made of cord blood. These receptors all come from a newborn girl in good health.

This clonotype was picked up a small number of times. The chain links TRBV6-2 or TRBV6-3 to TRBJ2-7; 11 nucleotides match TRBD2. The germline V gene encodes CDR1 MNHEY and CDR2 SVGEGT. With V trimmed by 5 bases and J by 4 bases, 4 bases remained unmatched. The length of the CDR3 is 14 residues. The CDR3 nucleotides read TGTGCCAGCAGTACGGGACTAGCGGTTTACGAGCAGTACTTC. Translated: CASSTGLAVYEQYF.

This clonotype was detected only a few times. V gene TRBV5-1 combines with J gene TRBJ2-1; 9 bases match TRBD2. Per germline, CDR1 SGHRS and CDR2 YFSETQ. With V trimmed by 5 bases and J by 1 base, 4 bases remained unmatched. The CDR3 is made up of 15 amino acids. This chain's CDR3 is CASRGAGGSYNEQFF. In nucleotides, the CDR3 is TGCGCCAGCAGGGGAGCGGGGGGATCCTACAATGAGCAGTTCTTC. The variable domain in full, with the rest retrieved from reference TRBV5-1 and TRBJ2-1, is KAGVTQTPRYLIKTRGQQVTLSCSPISGHRSVSWYQQTPGQGLQFLFEYFSETQRNKGNFPGRFSGRQFSNSRSEMNVSTLELGDSALYLCASRGAGGSYNEQFFGPGTRLTVL.

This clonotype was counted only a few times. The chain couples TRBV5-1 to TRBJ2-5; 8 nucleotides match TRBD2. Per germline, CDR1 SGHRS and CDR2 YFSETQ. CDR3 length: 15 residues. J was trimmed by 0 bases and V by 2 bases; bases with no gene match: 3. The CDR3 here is CASSFSGKNQETQYF. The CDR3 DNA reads TGCGCCAGCAGCTTTAGCGGGAAGAACCAAGAGACCCAGTACTTC.

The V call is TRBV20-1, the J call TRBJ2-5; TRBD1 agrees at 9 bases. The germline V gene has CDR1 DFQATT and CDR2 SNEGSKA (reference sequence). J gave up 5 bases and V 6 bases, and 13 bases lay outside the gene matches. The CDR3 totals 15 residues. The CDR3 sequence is CSARKYRTGVETQYF. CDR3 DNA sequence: TGCAGTGCCAGGAAGTATCGGACAGGGGTTGAGACCCAGTACTTC.

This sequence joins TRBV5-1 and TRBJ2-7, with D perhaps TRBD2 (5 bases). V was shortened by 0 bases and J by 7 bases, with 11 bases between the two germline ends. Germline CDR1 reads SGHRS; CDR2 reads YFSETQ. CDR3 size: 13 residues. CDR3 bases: TGCGCCAGCAGCTTGGAGAGGGTACTTGAGCAGTACTTC. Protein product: CASSLERVLEQYF.

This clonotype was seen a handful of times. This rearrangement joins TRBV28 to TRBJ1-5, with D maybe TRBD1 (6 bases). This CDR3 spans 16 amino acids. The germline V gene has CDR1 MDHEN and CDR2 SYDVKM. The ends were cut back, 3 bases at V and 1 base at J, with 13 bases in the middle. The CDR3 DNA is TGTGCCAGCAGTTTTTACAGGGAAAGGAGCAATCAGCCCCAGCATTTT. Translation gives CASSFYRERSNQPQHF.

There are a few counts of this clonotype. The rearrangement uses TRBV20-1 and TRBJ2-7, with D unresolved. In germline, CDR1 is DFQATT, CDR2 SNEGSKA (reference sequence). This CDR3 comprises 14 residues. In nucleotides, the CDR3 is TGCAGGGCAGACGACCTCGCCCACTCCTACGAGCAGTACTTC. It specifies CRADDLAHSYEQYF.

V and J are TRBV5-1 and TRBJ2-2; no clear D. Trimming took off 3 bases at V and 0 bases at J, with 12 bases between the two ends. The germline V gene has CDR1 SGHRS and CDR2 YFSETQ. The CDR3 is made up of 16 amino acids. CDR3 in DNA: TGCGCCAGCAGCTCCTACTACACAACGAACACCGGGGAGCTGTTTTTT. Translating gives CASSSYYTTNTGELFF.

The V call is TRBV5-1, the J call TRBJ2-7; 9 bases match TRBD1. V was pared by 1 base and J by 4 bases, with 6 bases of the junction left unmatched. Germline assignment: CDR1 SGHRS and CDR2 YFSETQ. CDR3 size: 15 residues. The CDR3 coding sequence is TGCGCCAGCAGCTTGATCGGACAGGGGATGTACGAGCAGTACTTC. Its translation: CASSLIGQGMYEQYF.

For the CDR3, the DNA is TGCAGCGTCACTAGCCGAGCCTACAATGAGCAGTACTTC. This sequence encodes CSVTSRAYNEQYF. The chain uses TRBV29-1 and TRBJ2-5, with TRBD2 as a possible D gene (6 bases). V was shortened by 6 bases and J by 11 bases, with 22 bases between the two germline ends. There are 13 residues in the CDR3. Germline V gives CDR1 SQVTM, CDR2 ANQGSEA.

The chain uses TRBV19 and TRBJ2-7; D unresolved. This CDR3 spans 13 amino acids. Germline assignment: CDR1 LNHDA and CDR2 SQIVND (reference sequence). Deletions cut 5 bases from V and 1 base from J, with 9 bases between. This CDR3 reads CASSATASYEQYF. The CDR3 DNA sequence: TGTGCCAGTAGTGCAACAGCTTCCTACGAGCAGTACTTC.

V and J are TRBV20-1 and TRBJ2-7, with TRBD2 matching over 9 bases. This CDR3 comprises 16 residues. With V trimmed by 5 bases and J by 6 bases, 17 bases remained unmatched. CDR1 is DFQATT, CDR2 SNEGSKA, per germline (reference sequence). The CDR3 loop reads CSADEMGSGGSGEQYF. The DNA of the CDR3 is TGCAGTGCTGACGAGATGGGCAGCGGGGGGTCGGGCGAGCAGTACTTC.

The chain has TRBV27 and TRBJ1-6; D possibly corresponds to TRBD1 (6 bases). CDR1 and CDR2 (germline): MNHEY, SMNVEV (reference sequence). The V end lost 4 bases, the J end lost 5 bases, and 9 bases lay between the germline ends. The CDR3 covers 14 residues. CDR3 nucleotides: TGTGCCAGCAGTTGGAGGGGGGATAATTCACCCCTCCACTTT. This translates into CASSWRGDNSPLHF.

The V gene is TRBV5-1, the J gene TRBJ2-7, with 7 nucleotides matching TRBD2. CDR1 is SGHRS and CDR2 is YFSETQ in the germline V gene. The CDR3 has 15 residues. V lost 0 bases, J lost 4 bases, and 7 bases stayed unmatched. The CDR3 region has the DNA TGCGCCAGCAGCTTGGCCGCTAGCGGAGTTTACGAGCAGTACTTC. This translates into CASSLAASGVYEQYF.

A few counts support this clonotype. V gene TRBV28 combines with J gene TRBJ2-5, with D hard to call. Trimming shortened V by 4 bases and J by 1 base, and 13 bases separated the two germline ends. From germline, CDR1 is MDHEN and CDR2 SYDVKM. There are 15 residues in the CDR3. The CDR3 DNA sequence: TGTGCCAGCAGTTCAAGGGTAGGGCCCCAAGAGACCCAGTACTTC. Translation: CASSSRVGPQETQYF.

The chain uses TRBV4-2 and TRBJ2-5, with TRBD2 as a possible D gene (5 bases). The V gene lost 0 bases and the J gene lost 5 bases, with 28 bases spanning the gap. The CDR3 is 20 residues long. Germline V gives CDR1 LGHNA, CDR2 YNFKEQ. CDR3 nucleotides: TGTGCCAGCAGCCAAGAAATATCGTTTCGGCTAAAAACGGGAACGGAGACCCAGTACTTC. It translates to CASSQEISFRLKTGTETQYF.

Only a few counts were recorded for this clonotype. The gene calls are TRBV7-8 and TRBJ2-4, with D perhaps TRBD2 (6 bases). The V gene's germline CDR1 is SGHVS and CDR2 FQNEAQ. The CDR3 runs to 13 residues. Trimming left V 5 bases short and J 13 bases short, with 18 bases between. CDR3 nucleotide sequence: TGTGCCAGCAGCCTATCACTAGCTAGAGGGCAGTACTTC. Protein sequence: CASSLSLARGQYF.

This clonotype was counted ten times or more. For the CDR3, the DNA is TGTGCCAGCAGTTTGGGACATCGCACAGATACGCAGTATTTT. Its translation is CASSLGHRTDTQYF. The rearrangement uses TRBV27 and TRBJ2-3, with D perhaps matching TRBD1 (6 bases). This CDR3 has 14 residues. Germline CDR1 MNHEY, CDR2 SMNVEV (reference sequence). V lost 3 bases, J lost 1 base, and 8 bases lay in between.

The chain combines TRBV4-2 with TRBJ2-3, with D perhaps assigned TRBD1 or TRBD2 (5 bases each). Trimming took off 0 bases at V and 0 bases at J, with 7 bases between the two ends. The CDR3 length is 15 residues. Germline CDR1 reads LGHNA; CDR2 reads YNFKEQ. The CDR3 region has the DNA TGTGCCAGCAGCCAAGAAGGGACCAGCACAGATACGCAGTATTTT. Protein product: CASSQEGTSTDTQYF.

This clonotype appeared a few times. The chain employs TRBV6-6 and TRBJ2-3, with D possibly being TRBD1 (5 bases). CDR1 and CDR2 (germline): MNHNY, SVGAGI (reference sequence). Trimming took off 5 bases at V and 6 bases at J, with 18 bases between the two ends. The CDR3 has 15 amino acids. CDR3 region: CASSPHSRAGDTQYF. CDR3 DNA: TGTGCCAGCAGTCCACATTCCAGGGCTGGGGATACGCAGTATTTT.

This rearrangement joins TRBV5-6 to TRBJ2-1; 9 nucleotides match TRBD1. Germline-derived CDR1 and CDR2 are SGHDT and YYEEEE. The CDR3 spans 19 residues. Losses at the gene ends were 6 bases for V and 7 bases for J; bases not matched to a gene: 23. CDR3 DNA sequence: TGTGCCAGCAATATATTTTATGGGGACAGGGTGGTACTACATAATGAGCAGTTCTTC. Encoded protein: CASNIFYGDRVVLHNEQFF.

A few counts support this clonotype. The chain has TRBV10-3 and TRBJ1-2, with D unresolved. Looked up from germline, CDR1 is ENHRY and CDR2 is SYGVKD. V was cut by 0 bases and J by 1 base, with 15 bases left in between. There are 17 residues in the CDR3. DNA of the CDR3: TGTGCCATCAGTGAGTCCAGCGGGCACCCGTTTAACTATGGCTACACCTTC. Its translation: CAISESSGHPFNYGYTF.

For the CDR3, the DNA is TGCGCCAGCAGCTTCGCTAGCGGGGACTACAATGAGCAGTTCTTC. This translates into CASSFASGDYNEQFF. J is TRBJ2-1 and V is TRBV5-1; 9 nucleotides agree with TRBD2. V was clipped by 2 bases and J by 3 bases; unmatched bases: 3. The germline V gene encodes CDR1 SGHRS and CDR2 YFSETQ. The CDR3 consists of 15 residues.

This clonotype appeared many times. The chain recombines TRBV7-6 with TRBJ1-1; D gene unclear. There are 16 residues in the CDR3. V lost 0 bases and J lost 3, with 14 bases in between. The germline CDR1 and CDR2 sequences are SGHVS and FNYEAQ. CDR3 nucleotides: TGTGCCAGCAGCTTAGCTCCTCCGTCCGCAGACACTGAAGCTTTCTTT. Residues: CASSLAPPSADTEAFF.

CDR3 sequence reads: CSVQTGTLYNEQFF. As DNA, the CDR3 is TGCAGCGTCCAAACCGGGACACTCTACAATGAGCAGTTCTTC. V gene TRBV29-1 combines with J gene TRBJ2-1; TRBD1 is a possible D gene (6 bases). The CDR3 has 14 residues. The germline gives CDR1 SQVTM, CDR2 ANQGSEA. The V gene lost 6 bases and the J gene lost 3 bases, with 15 bases spanning the gap.

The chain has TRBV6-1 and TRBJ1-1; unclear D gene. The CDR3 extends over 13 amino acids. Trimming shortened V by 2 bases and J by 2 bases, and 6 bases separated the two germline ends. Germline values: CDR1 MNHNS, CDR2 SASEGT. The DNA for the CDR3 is TGTGCCAGCAGTGAATCGTCCAACACTGAAGCTTTCTTT. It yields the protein CASSESSNTEAFF.

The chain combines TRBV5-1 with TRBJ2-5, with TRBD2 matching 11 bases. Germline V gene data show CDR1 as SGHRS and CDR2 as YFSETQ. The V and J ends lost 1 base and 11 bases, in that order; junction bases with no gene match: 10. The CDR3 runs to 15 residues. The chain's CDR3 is CASSLTTSGVNEQYF. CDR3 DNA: TGCGCCAGCAGCTTGACGACTAGCGGGGTCAATGAGCAGTACTTC.

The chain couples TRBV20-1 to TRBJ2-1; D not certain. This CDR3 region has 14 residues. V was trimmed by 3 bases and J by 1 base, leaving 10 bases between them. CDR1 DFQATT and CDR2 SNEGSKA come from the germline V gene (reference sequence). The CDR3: CSASFYGSYNEQFF. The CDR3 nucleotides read TGCAGTGCTAGTTTCTACGGGTCCTACAATGAGCAGTTCTTC.

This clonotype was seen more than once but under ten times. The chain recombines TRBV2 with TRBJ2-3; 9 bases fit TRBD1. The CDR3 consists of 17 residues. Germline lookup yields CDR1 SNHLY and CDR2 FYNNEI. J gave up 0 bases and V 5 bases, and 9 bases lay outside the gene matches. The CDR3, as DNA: TGTGCCAGCAGTCCCCGGACAGGGGATTGGAGCACAGATACGCAGTATTTT. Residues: CASSPRTGDWSTDTQYF.

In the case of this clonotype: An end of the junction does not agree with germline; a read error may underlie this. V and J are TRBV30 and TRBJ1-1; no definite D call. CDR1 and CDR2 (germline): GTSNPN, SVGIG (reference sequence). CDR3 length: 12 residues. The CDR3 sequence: CAWGVVGAEAFF. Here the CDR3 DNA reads TGTGCCTGGGGTGTGGTGGGCGCTGAAGCTTTCTTT.